Sequencing of this T cell receptor beta chain was carried out in a study of tumor-infiltrating lymphocytes in primary liver carcinoma. Whole-study findings and limits: Tumor region pairs shared more overlap than did tumor-adjacent and tumor-blood pairs. Top-250-clone fractions were significantly higher in tumors than in blood (p = 0.039).

Constant-region priming of 500 ng total RNA yielded TCR beta cDNA. Libraries of TCR beta came from three nested multiplex PCR rounds with slightly modified ARM-PCR. Each of the first two PCR rounds ran approximately 11 cycles with TRBV1-TRBV30 forward and C-beta reverse primers. TCRdb analysed the multiplex PCR reads with MiXCR anew, one entry per CDR3 protein. The sample includes roughly 120,000 distinct CDR3 sequences, less than 80% of them seen just once. Worth noting for this clonotype: Its antigen is undetermined. One junction end does not reproduce the germline sequence, and a read error may be involved.

The tissue used was unsorted bulk material of roughly 17-33 mg. RNA and DNA were co-extracted from it with the AllPrep DNA/RNA mini kit. Five separate regions were sampled from each tumor. The CDR3 length is 14 residues. Sequenced: liver tumor tissue from sampling region 1. The sample's subset: tumor region T1, superior pole. The sequence came from a woman aged 60-75 years with primary liver carcinoma and hepatitis B virus infection. J is TRBJ2-5 and V is TRBV12-3 or TRBV12-4; 11 positions agree with TRBD1. In nucleotides, the CDR3 is TGTGCGAACAGTCTCCTCGGACAGGGGGCCTCACTGGACTTC. Translation gives CANSLLGQGASLDF.